A single sample gave rise to the 10 T cell receptor beta chains below, sequenced in a study of blood T cell repertoires in COVID-19. Clones were sequenced by immunoSEQ multiplex PCR, and TCRdb holds only the in-frame ones, with some missing. This sample has roughly 68,000 clones, with 90% found just once. Material: peripheral blood. The receptor set was obtained from a man aged 45-65 years with COVID-19, enrolled during active disease.

This rearrangement joins TRBV14 to TRBJ2-1; 11 nucleotides line up with TRBD2. Germline CDR1 is SGHDN and CDR2 is FVKESK. The CDR3 consists of 18 residues. With V trimmed by 2 bases and J by 0 bases, 6 bases remained unmatched. As DNA, the CDR3 is TGTGCCAGCAGCCAACCCCAGGGACTAGCGGTCTCCTACAATGAGCAGTTCTTC. Translation: CASSQPQGLAVSYNEQFF.

The rearrangement links TRBV30 to TRBJ2-5; TRBD2 matches at 10 bases. The junction had 12 bases not matched to a gene; V was cut back by 3 bases and J by 5 bases. CDR3 size: 16 residues. Looked up from germline, CDR1 is GTSNPN and CDR2 is SVGIG (reference sequence). The CDR3 DNA sequence: TGTGCCTGGAGCCCAGGGACTAGCGTTCTCGGGGAGACCCAGTACTTC. Translation: CAWSPGTSVLGETQYF.

This clone showed up just once. The rearrangement joins TRBV13 to TRBJ2-7; TRBD2 might be the D (6 bases). The CDR3 consists of 15 residues. The germline V and J ends were trimmed by 5 bases and 6 bases, with 20 bases remaining between them. Looked up from germline, CDR1 is PRHDT and CDR2 is FYEKMQ (reference sequence). CDR3 amino acids: CASSTTGTPYAEQYF. The CDR3 DNA reads as TGTGCCAGCAGCACCACCGGGACTCCCTACGCCGAGCAGTACTTC.

The J gene is TRBJ2-3, the V gene TRBV4-3; D possibly corresponds to TRBD2 (6 bases). Germline assignment: CDR1 LGHNA and CDR2 YSLEER. The CDR3 is 16 residues long. Between the trimmed V and J ends, which lost 4 bases and 1 base, there was a span of 15 bases. The CDR3 protein is CASSPIGGSGTDTQYF. CDR3 nucleotide sequence: TGCGCCAGCAGCCCTATAGGAGGGTCGGGCACAGATACGCAGTATTTT.

The V call is TRBV19, the J call TRBJ1-5, with D perhaps TRBD1 (6 bases). The CDR3 runs 18 residues. Germline V gene lookup returns CDR1 LNHDA and CDR2 SQIVND (reference sequence). V was shortened by 2 bases and J by 7 bases, with 24 bases between the two germline ends. DNA for the CDR3: TGTGCCAGTAGTATATTGGGGTCGGAGGGGGGGAAAGGACAGCCCCAGCATTTT. Its translation: CASSILGSEGGKGQPQHF.

V is TRBV2 and J is TRBJ1-1; the D is unclear. Germline V gene lookup returns CDR1 SNHLY and CDR2 FYNNEI. V was cut by 6 bases and J by 5 bases, with 10 bases left in between. This CDR3 region has 12 residues. The CDR3 loop is CASSGDSTEAFF. The CDR3 DNA is TGTGCCAGCAGCGGGGATTCGACTGAAGCTTTCTTT.

The chain has TRBV7-2 and TRBJ2-5; D call uncertain. The germline V and J ends were trimmed by 1 base and 5 bases, with 14 bases remaining between them. This CDR3 has 15 amino acids. Germline values: CDR1 SGHTA, CDR2 FQGNSA. The CDR3 loop is CASSLGTLPRETQYF. In nucleotides, the CDR3 is TGTGCCAGCAGCTTAGGAACGCTCCCTCGGGAGACCCAGTACTTC.

This clone appeared once. This sequence joins TRBV4-3 and TRBJ2-3; no firm D call. The germline V and J ends were trimmed by 0 bases and 0 bases, with 19 bases remaining between them. Germline CDR1 reads LGHNA; CDR2 reads YSLEER. This CDR3 has 19 residues. The CDR3 region is CASSQDFARRGASTDTQYF. The CDR3 DNA follows: TGCGCCAGCAGCCAAGATTTCGCTAGGCGAGGAGCTAGCACAGATACGCAGTATTTT.

This clone was counted a few times. The chain joins TRBV5-1 to TRBJ1-5; 9 bases are shared with TRBD1. The germline V gene encodes CDR1 SGHRS and CDR2 YFSETQ. V lost 4 bases, J lost 4 bases, and 3 bases stayed unmatched. This CDR3 spans 14 amino acids. The CDR3 nucleotides are TGCGCCAGCAGCACGGGACAGGGTAATCAGCCCCAGCATTTT. Its translation: CASSTGQGNQPQHF.

The chain combines TRBV7-9 with TRBJ2-7, with 9 nucleotides matching TRBD1. V gave up 7 bases and J gave up 5 bases; unmatched junction bases: 9. The CDR3 has 14 amino acids. CDR1 and CDR2 (germline): SEHNR, FQNEAQ (reference sequence). The CDR3, as DNA: TGTGCCAGCACCAAGGACAGGGGAGTCCACGAGCAGTACTTC. Residues: CASTKDRGVHEQYF. Full variable domain (remainder filled in from reference TRBV7-9 and TRBJ2-7): DTGVSQNPRHKITKRGQNVTFRCDPISEHNRLYWYRQTLGQGPEFLTYFQNEAQLEKSRLLSDRFSAERPKGSFSTLEIQRTEQGDSAMYLCASTKDRGVHEQYFGPGTRLTVT.